Sequencing of this T cell receptor (beta chain) was carried out in a study of identical twins. MiXCR, applied by TCRdb to the 5' RACE reads, yields one record per CDR3 protein. Of approximately 680,000 distinct CDR3 sequences listed, under 8.5% are singletons. This clonotype was found many times. Its antigen is currently unknown. Study-level points and caveats: Fewer insertions were carried by abundant cord blood beta clonotypes, but none was seen in memory repertoires.

The same data also went into a second study, on yellow fever vaccine responses in identical twins.

The clonotype originates from a woman in her late teens or twenties in good health. Source material: PBMCs.

CDR3 DNA: TGTGCCAGCAGCCCTCGGGGACAGGGGGCTCGAGACTATGGCTACACCTTC. This sequence encodes CASSPRGQGARDYGYTF. This chain links TRBV9 with TRBJ1-2; 12 bases are shared with TRBD1. Germline-derived CDR1 and CDR2 are SGDLS and YYNGEE. V trimming: 4 bases; J trimming: 3 bases; junction bases outside the gene matches: 10. CDR3 length: 17 amino acids. The entire variable domain, with the rest obtained from reference TRBV9 and TRBJ1-2, is as follows: DSGVTQTPKHLITATGQRVTLRCSPRSGDLSVYWYQQSLDQGLQFLIQYYNGEERAKGNILERFSAQQFPDLHSELNLSSLELGDSALYFCASSPRGQGARDYGYTFGSGTRLTVV.